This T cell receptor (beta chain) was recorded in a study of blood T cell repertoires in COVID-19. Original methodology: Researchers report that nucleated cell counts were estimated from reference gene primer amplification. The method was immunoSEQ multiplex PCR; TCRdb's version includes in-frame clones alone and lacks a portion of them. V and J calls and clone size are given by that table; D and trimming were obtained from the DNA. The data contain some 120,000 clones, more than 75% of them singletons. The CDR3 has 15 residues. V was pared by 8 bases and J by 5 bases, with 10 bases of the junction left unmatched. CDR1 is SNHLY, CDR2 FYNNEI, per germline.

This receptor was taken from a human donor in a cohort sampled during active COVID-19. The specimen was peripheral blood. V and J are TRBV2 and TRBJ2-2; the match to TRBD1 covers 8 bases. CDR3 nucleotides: TGTGCCAGCCAGGGTCCGGACAGGGTAACCGGGGAGCTGTTTTTT. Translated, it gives CASQGPDRVTGELFF.